This entry is about one TCR beta chain. Its antigen is unidentified. Germline assignment: CDR1 SNHLY and CDR2 FYNNEI. CDR3 length equals 15 residues. V was trimmed by 8 bases and J by 4 bases, leaving 18 bases between them. This entry is derived from a study of cytomegalovirus exposure and HLA in healthy donors. Study-wide results and caveats: There were around 160 TCR beta chains listed as cytomegalovirus-associated.

Profiling relied on immunoSEQ multiplex PCR, and the TCRdb table lists in-frame clones only, not all of them. The sample holds tens of thousands of clones, approximately 95% seen once. The chain uses TRBV2 and TRBJ1-5; D is possibly TRBD1 (6 bases). This clonotype was obtained from a young man in good health and CMV-seropositive. Sequencing was done on a sample of PBMCs. The CDR3 DNA is TGTGCCAGCTCTAGAGAGGGGGGGAAGAATCAGCCCCAGCATTTT. As protein: CASSREGGKNQPQHF.